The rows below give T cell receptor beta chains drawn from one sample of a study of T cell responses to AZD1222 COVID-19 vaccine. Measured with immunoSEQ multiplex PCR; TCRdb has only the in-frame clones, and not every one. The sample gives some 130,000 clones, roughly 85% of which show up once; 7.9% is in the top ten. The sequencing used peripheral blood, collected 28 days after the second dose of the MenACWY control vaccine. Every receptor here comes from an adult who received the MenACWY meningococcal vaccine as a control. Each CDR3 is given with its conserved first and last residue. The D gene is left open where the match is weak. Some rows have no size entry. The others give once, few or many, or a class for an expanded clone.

CDR3aa: CASSIVDTQYF
CDR3nt: TGTGCCAGTAGTATTGTAGATACGCAGTATTTT
v_gene: TRBV19
d_gene: -
abundance: many
j_gene: TRBJ2-3

CDR3aa: CASRPGGGNTIYF
CDR3nt: TGTGCTAGTAGGCCTGGGGGAGGAAACACCATATATTTT
v_gene: TRBV19
d_gene: -
abundance: -
j_gene: TRBJ1-3

CDR3aa: CASQLAGVTDTQYF
CDR3nt: TGTGCCAGCCAACTAGCGGGGGTGACAGATACGCAGTATTTT
v_gene: TRBV2
d_gene: TRBD2
abundance: -
j_gene: TRBJ2-3

CDR3aa: CASAYTATNEKLFF
CDR3nt: TGCGCCAGCGCCTACACTGCAACTAATGAAAAACTGTTTTTT
v_gene: TRBV4-1
d_gene: -
abundance: -
j_gene: TRBJ1-4

CDR3aa: CASRLTPAGELFF
CDR3nt: TGTGCCAGCAGATTGACCCCGGCCGGGGAGCTGTTTTTT
v_gene: TRBV6-5
d_gene: -
abundance: -
j_gene: TRBJ2-2

CDR3aa: CAISGGTGPGNTIYF
CDR3nt: TGTGCCATCAGTGGGGGAACAGGCCCTGGAAACACCATATATTTT
v_gene: TRBV10-3
d_gene: -
abundance: -
j_gene: TRBJ1-3

CDR3aa: CAWSYGGSKNIQYF
CDR3nt: TGTGCCTGGAGTTATGGAGGATCCAAAAACATTCAGTACTTC
v_gene: TRBV30
d_gene: -
abundance: once
j_gene: TRBJ2-4

CDR3aa: CASSKASGGPGDTQYF
CDR3nt: TGTGCCAGCAGCAAAGCGAGCGGGGGGCCCGGAGATACGCAGTATTTT
v_gene: TRBV21-1
d_gene: -
abundance: -
j_gene: TRBJ2-3

CDR3aa: CASRGLGEANEQFF
CDR3nt: TGTGCCAGCAGGGGTTTGGGGGAAGCGAATGAGCAGTTCTTC
v_gene: TRBV5-6
d_gene: -
abundance: -
j_gene: TRBJ2-1

CDR3aa: CSVDPGYTF
CDR3nt: TGCAGCGTTGACCCTGGCTACACCTTC
v_gene: TRBV29-1
d_gene: -
abundance: -
j_gene: TRBJ1-2

CDR3aa: CASSFVQGNQPQHF
CDR3nt: TGTGCCAGCAGTTTTGTGCAGGGGAATCAGCCCCAGCATTTT
v_gene: TRBV27
d_gene: -
abundance: -
j_gene: TRBJ1-5

CDR3aa: CASSPNQGSNSPLHF
CDR3nt: TGTGCCAGCAGCCCCAATCAGGGGAGCAATTCACCCCTCCACTTT
v_gene: TRBV7-6
d_gene: -
abundance: -
j_gene: TRBJ1-6

CDR3aa: CASRTNRGPGNSPLHF
CDR3nt: TGTGCCAGCAGGACAAACAGGGGGCCGGGGAATTCACCCCTCCACTTT
v_gene: TRBV3-1/TRBV3-2
d_gene: TRBD1
abundance: -
j_gene: TRBJ1-6

CDR3aa: CASSLGPNDQPQHF
CDR3nt: TGCGCCAGCAGCTTGGGGCCGAATGATCAGCCCCAGCATTTT
v_gene: TRBV5-1
d_gene: -
abundance: -
j_gene: TRBJ1-5

CDR3aa: CASSLGPVDYTGELFF
CDR3nt: TGTGCCAGCAGCTTAGGCCCGGTTGATTACACCGGGGAGCTGTTTTTT
v_gene: TRBV7-2
d_gene: -
abundance: -
j_gene: TRBJ2-2

CDR3aa: CASSQPTAGDYGYTF
CDR3nt: TGCGCCAGCAGCCAGCCAACGGCAGGGGACTATGGCTACACCTTC
v_gene: TRBV4-1
d_gene: -
abundance: -
j_gene: TRBJ1-2

CDR3aa: CASSPGTGTGELFF
CDR3nt: TGTGCCAGCAGCCCCGGGACAGGGACCGGGGAGCTGTTTTTT
v_gene: TRBV14
d_gene: TRBD1
abundance: -
j_gene: TRBJ2-2

CDR3aa: CASSEAGHPTDTQYF
CDR3nt: TGTGCCAGCAGTGAGGCCGGACATCCAACAGATACGCAGTATTTT
v_gene: TRBV6-1
d_gene: -
abundance: -
j_gene: TRBJ2-3

CDR3aa: CASTSSGRLAKLFF
CDR3nt: TGTGCCTCAACATCGTCGGGCAGGCTGGCCAAACTGTTTTTT
v_gene: TRBV7-2
d_gene: -
abundance: few
j_gene: TRBJ1-4

CDR3aa: CASTPQHLYGYTF
CDR3nt: TGTGCCAGTACCCCCCAGCACCTCTATGGCTACACCTTC
v_gene: TRBV19
d_gene: -
abundance: -
j_gene: TRBJ1-2

CDR3aa: CASSLWGQGPDQPQHF
CDR3nt: TGTGCCAGCAGTTTATGGGGACAGGGGCCGGATCAGCCCCAGCATTTT
v_gene: TRBV27
d_gene: TRBD1
abundance: -
j_gene: TRBJ1-5

CDR3aa: CASSLPTSGISYNEQFF
CDR3nt: TGTGCCAGCAGCTTGCCCACCAGCGGGATCTCCTACAATGAGCAGTTCTTC
v_gene: TRBV5-4
d_gene: TRBD2
abundance: -
j_gene: TRBJ2-1

CDR3aa: CASSQNRGRKAFF
CDR3nt: TGTGCCAGCAGTCAAAACAGGGGGCGGAAAGCTTTCTTT
v_gene: TRBV27
d_gene: TRBD1
abundance: few
j_gene: TRBJ1-1

CDR3aa: CASKGLQGNQPQHF
CDR3nt: TGTGCCAGTAAGGGACTACAGGGGAATCAGCCCCAGCATTTT
v_gene: TRBV19
d_gene: TRBD1
abundance: -
j_gene: TRBJ1-5

CDR3aa: CSAGRGYEQYF
CDR3nt: TGCAGTGCTGGGCGGGGGTACGAGCAGTACTTC
v_gene: TRBV20-1
d_gene: TRBD2
abundance: -
j_gene: TRBJ2-7

CDR3aa: CSVVGDVNEQFF
CDR3nt: TGCAGCGTTGTGGGTGATGTCAATGAGCAGTTCTTC
v_gene: TRBV29-1
d_gene: -
abundance: -
j_gene: TRBJ2-1

CDR3aa: CASSLEGYNTDTQYF
CDR3nt: TGCGCCAGCAGCTTGGAGGGTTATAACACAGATACGCAGTATTTT
v_gene: TRBV5-1
d_gene: -
abundance: -
j_gene: TRBJ2-3

CDR3aa: CASSTGPGGAFGYTF
CDR3nt: TGTGCCAGTAGTACCGGGCCAGGTGGGGCGTTCGGCTACACCTTC
v_gene: TRBV19
d_gene: -
abundance: -
j_gene: TRBJ1-2

CDR3aa: CASSFSTGPRGGYTF
CDR3nt: TGTGCCAGCAGTTTTTCGACAGGCCCCAGAGGTGGCTACACCTTC
v_gene: TRBV27
d_gene: -
abundance: -
j_gene: TRBJ1-2

CDR3aa: CASSSRSLTGELFF
CDR3nt: TGTGCCAGCAGCTCCCGGAGCCTAACCGGGGAGCTGTTTTTT
v_gene: TRBV7-2
d_gene: -
abundance: -
j_gene: TRBJ2-2